This entry concerns a single TCR beta chain. V was pared by 2 bases and J by 6 bases, with 21 bases between. This CDR3 contains 16 residues. Germline loops: CDR1 SGHRS, CDR2 YFSETQ. This specimen belongs to a study of blood T cell repertoires in COVID-19. Across the whole study: From T cells, B-cell-depleted T cells, or PBMCs came the material, which was cDNA or gDNA.

Original methodology: Amplification of reference gene primers provided the estimated nucleated cell counts. TCRdb's table, derived via immunoSEQ multiplex PCR, lists solely in-frame clones and lacks some. The V and J calls and clone size come from that table; D and trimming were worked out from the DNA. The sample includes 250,000 or so clones, more than 75% of them seen just once. In terms of age and location, participants ranged from roughly 18 to 100 years and lived in about 25 US areas. Participants' reported clinical history set cohort assignment. This clonotype originated in a woman in her fifties or sixties who had been exposed to COVID-19. The chain employs TRBV5-1 and TRBJ2-7; D may be TRBD2 (6 bases). Sequencing input: PBMCs or T cells enriched from blood (not recorded which). Written as DNA, the CDR3 is TGCGCCAGCAGCTTCCAAACCCTGACTAGTCCAGGCGAGCAGTACTTC. Amino acids: CASSFQTLTSPGEQYF.